This T cell receptor (beta chain) is from a study of T-cell memory formation after mild COVID-19. Looking at the study overall: TCR clusters were mostly donor specific.

In its sample, this clonotype was seen a few times. From the 5' RACE reads, TCRdb called clonotypes with MiXCR, one entry per CDR3 protein. In the table there are 580,000 or so distinct CDR3 sequences, 17% of which are singletons. Germline CDR1 and CDR2: SNHLY and FYNNEI. CDR3 length equals 15 residues. V was pared by 7 bases and J by 6 bases, with 8 bases of the junction left unmatched. The chain is built from TRBV2 and TRBJ2-1; 11 nucleotides line up with TRBD2. The origin of this receptor is an adult woman who had mild COVID-19 (a few samples of this study predate the infection). Cell type and time point are not known. Sequencing input: PBMCs or a T cell subset sorted from them (not recorded which). The CDR3 bases are TGTGCCAGCAATAGACTAGCGGGAACTGGCAATGAGCAGTTCTTC. It yields the protein CASNRLAGTGNEQFF.